Below, one T cell receptor beta chain is given with its context. One junction end disagrees with the germline gene, perhaps due to a read error. The data derive from a study of blood T cell repertoires in COVID-19. The wider study: The study drew acute and convalescent COVID-19 samples from the United States, Italy and Spain.

Clinical history as reported by participants underpinned cohort assignment. The study counted Cohort 3 donors as recovered given two negative PCRs, clearance, or symptom resolution. In the original processing: Estimates of nucleated cell counts were drawn from the amplification of reference gene primers. Here immunoSEQ multiplex PCR was the method, and the copy in TCRdb shows in-frame clones only, minus some. V and J calls and clone size are those listed in that table; D and trimming were worked out from the DNA. The sample lists 160,000 or so clones, 65% to 85% occurring once. The CDR3 runs to 14 residues. Germline V gives CDR1 SNHLY, CDR2 FYNNEI.

The specimen was PBMCs or T cells enriched from blood (not recorded which). V usage is TRBV2 and J usage is TRBJ1-2; maybe TRBD1 (6 bases). This clonotype was obtained from a man between 35 and 55 years old who had recovered from COVID-19. In DNA, the CDR3 is TGTGCCAGCAGGCCCCGTCCTACCGCAGGGGTCTACAACTTC. The encoded protein is CASRPRPTAGVYNF.